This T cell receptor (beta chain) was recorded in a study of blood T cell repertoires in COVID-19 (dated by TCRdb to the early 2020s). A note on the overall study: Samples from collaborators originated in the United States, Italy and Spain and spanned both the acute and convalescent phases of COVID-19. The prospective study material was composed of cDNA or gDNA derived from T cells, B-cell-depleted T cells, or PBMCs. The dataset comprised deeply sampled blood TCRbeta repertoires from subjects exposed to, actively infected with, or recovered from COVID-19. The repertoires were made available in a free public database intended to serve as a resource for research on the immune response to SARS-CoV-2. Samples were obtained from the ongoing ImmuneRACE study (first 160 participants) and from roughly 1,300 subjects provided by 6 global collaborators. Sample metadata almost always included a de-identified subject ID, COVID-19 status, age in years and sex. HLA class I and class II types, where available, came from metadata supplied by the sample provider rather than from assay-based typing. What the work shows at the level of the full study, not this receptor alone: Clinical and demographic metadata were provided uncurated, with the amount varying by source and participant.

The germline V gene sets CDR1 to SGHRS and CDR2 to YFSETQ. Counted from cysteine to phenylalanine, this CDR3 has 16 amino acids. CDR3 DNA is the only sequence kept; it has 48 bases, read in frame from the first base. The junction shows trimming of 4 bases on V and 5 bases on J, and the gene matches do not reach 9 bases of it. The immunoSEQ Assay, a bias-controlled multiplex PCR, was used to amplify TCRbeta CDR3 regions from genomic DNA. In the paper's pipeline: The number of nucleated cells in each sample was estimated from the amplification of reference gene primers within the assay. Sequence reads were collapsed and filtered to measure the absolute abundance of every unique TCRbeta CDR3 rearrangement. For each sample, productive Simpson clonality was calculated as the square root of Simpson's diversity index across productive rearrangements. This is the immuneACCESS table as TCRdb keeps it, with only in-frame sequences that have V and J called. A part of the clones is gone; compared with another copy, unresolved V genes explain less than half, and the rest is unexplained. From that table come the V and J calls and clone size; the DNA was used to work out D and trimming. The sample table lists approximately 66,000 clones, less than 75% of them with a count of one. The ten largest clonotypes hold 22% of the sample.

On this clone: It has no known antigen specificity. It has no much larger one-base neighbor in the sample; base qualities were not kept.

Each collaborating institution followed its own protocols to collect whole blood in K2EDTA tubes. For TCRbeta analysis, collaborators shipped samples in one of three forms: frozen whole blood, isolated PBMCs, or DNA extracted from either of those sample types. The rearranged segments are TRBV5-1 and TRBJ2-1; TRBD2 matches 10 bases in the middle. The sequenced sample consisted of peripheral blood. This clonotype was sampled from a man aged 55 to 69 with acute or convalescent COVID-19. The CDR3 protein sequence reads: CASSPLSGGLNNEQFF. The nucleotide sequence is TGCGCCAGCAGCCCCCTTAGCGGGGGGCTCAACAATGAGCAGTTCTTC.